The following is a T cell receptor (beta chain) sequence with its context. The data were obtained in a study of blood T cell repertoires in COVID-19. Study summary: Samples taken during acute and convalescent COVID-19 were collected in the United States, Italy and Spain. PBMCs, B-cell-depleted T cells, or T cells provided the cDNA or gDNA that made up the material.

TCRdb's table, derived via immunoSEQ multiplex PCR, lists solely in-frame clones and lacks some. The repertoire consists of roughly 300,000 clones, with about 85% occurring once and the leading ten covering 13%. V gave up 2 bases and J gave up 4 bases; unmatched junction bases: 6. CDR1 is GTSNPN and CDR2 is SVGIG in the germline V gene (reference sequence). This CDR3 is built from 14 residues. The genes are TRBV30 and TRBJ2-3; 7 bases map to TRBD1. The clonotype was recovered from a human donor in a cohort sampled during active COVID-19. Sequenced sample: peripheral blood. DNA of the CDR3: TGTGCCTGGAGTCGGCTAGGGGGCCCAGATACGCAGTATTTT. Encoded protein: CAWSRLGGPDTQYF. The entire variable domain, with the rest obtained from reference TRBV30 and TRBJ2-3, is as follows: SQTIHQWPATLVQPVGSPLSLECTVEGTSNPNLYWYRQAAGRGLQLLFYSVGIGQISSEVPQNLSASRPQDRQFILSSKKLLLSDSGFYLCAWSRLGGPDTQYFGPGTRLTVL.